The next 3 T cell receptor beta chains were all read from a single sample in a study of Graves' ophthalmopathy and Graves' hyperthyroidism. Amplified TCR beta CDR3 regions were obtained using RNA transcripts as template. Scientists carried out first-round RT-PCR using HTBI primers and then a second-round multiplex PCR. TCRdb processed the multiplex PCR reads anew with MiXCR; each CDR3 protein has one entry. The repertoire has around 520,000 distinct CDR3 sequences, about 35% of them found once; the top ten carry about 4.2%. The source material was peripheral blood or thyroid tissue (not recorded which). These TCRs come from an adult man with Graves' hyperthyroidism.

Note on this clonotype: Just one base apart from a much larger clone, this may be a read error. This rearrangement joins TRBV10-3 to TRBJ1-5; D possibly corresponds to TRBD1 (5 bases). Looked up from germline, CDR1 is ENHRY and CDR2 is SYGVKD. The CDR3 has 15 amino acids. CDR3 amino acids: CASSEGAGYNQPQHF. The CDR3 DNA sequence: TGTGCCAGCAGTGAAGGAGCAGGGTACAATCAGCCCCAGCATTTT.

This clonotype was picked up many times. This sequence joins TRBV10-3 and TRBJ2-7, with 10 bases lining up with TRBD2. V trimming: 8 bases; J trimming: 7 bases; junction bases outside the gene matches: 11. The CDR3 is made up of 14 amino acids. The germline CDR1 and CDR2 sequences are ENHRY and SYGVKD. CDR3 residues: CAIGGLAGAEEQYF. The CDR3 DNA follows: TGTGCCATCGGCGGGCTAGCGGGAGCCGAAGAGCAGTACTTC.

The chain employs TRBV29-1 and TRBJ2-5, with D perhaps TRBD1 (6 bases). The V and J ends lost 5 bases and 5 bases respectively, with 18 bases between them. The CDR3 is 14 residues long. From germline, CDR1 is SQVTM and CDR2 ANQGSEA. For the CDR3, the DNA is TGCAGCGTTAGTCGGGCAGGGGAGAGTGAGACCCAGTACTTC. As protein: CSVSRAGESETQYF.